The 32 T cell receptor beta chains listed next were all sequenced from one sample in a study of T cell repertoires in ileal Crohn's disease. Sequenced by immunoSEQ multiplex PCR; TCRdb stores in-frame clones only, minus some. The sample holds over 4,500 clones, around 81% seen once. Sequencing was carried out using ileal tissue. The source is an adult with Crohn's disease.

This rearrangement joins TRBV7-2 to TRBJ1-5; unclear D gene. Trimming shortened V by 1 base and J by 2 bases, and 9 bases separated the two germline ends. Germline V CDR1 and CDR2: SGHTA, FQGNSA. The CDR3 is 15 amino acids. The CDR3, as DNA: TGTGCCAGCAGCTTAGACGGTTCCGGCAATCAGCCCCAGCATTTT. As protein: CASSLDGSGNQPQHF.

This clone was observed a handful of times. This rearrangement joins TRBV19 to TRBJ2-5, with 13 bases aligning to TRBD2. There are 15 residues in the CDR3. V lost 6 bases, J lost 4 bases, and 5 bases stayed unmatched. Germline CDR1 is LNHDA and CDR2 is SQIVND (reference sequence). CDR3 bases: TGTGCCAGTAGGAAGACTAGCGGGGGGCCAGAGACCCAGTACTTC. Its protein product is CASRKTSGGPETQYF.

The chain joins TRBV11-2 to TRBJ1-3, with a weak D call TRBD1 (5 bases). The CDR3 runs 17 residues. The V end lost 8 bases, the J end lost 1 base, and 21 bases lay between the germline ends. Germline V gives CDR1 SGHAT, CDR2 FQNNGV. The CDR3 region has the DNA TGTGCCAGCGAGAAGAGGGGACTTTCCGATTCTGGAAACACCATATATTTT. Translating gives CASEKRGLSDSGNTIYF.

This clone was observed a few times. CDR3 sequence reads: CASSLKDRGTYEQYF. For the CDR3, the DNA is TGTGCCAGTAGTCTCAAGGACAGGGGGACCTACGAGCAGTACTTC. The chain recombines TRBV19 with TRBJ2-7, with 10 bases fitting TRBD1. CDR3 size: 15 residues. Trimming removed 5 bases from V and 2 bases from J; junction bases left unmatched: 6. Germline V gene lookup returns CDR1 LNHDA and CDR2 SQIVND (reference sequence).

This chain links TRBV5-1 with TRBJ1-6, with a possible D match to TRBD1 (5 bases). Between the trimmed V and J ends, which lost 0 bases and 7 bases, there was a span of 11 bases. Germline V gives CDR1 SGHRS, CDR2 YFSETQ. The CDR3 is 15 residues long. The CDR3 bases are TGCGCCAGCAGCTTGGTTGACAGTCGGAATTCACCCCTCCACTTT. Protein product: CASSLVDSRNSPLHF.

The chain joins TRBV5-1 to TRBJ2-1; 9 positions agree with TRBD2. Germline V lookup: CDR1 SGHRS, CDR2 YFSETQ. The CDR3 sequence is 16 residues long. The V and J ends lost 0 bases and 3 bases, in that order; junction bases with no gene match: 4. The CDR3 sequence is CASSLAPSGVYNEQFF. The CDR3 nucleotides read TGCGCCAGCAGCTTGGCACCTAGCGGGGTCTACAATGAGCAGTTCTTC.

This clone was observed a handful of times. The CDR3 sequence: CASTAEGQGNTGELFF. DNA for the CDR3: TGTGCCAGCACGGCCGAAGGACAGGGAAACACCGGGGAGCTGTTTTTT. This chain links TRBV27 with TRBJ2-2; 8 nucleotides align to TRBD1. CDR3 size: 16 residues. V shed 7 bases, J shed 2 bases, and the junction held 9 bases outside the gene matches. CDR1 and CDR2 (germline): MNHEY, SMNVEV (reference sequence).

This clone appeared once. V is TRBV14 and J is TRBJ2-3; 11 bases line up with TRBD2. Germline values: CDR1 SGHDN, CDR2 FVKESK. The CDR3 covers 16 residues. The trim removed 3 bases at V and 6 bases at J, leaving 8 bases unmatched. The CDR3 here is CASSQILAGVEDTQYF. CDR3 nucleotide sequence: TGTGCCAGCAGCCAGATACTAGCGGGAGTAGAGGATACGCAGTATTTT. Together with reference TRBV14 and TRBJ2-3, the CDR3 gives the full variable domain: EAGVTQFPSHSVIEKGQTVTLRCDPISGHDNLYWYRRVMGKEIKFLLHFVKESKQDESGMPNNRFLAERTGGTYSTLKVQPAELEDSGVYFCASSQILAGVEDTQYFGPGTRLTVL.

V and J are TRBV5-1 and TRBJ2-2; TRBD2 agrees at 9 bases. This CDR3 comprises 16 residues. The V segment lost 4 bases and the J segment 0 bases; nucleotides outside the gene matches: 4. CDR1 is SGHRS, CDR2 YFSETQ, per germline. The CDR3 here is CASSRSSGANTGELFF. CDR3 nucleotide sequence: TGCGCCAGCAGCCGTTCTAGCGGGGCGAACACCGGGGAGCTGTTTTTT.

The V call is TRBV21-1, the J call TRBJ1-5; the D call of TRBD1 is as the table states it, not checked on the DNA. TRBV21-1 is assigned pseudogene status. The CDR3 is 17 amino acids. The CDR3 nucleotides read TGTGCCAGCAGCAATTCTAGGGACAGGGAAGAGGGTCAGCCCCAGCATTTT. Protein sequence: CASSNSRDREEGQPQHF.

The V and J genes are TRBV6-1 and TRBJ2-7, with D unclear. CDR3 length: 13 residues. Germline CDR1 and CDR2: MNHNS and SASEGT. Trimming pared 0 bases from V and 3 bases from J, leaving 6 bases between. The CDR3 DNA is TGTGCCAGCAGTGAAGCTAACGGCTACGAGCAGTACTTC. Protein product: CASSEANGYEQYF.

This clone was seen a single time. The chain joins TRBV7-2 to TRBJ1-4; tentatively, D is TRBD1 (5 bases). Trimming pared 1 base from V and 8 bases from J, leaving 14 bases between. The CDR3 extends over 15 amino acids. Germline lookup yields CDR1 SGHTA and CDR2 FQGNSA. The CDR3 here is CASSLGGRLGEKLFF. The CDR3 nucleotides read TGTGCCAGCAGCTTAGGGGGGAGGTTGGGAGAAAAACTGTTTTTT.

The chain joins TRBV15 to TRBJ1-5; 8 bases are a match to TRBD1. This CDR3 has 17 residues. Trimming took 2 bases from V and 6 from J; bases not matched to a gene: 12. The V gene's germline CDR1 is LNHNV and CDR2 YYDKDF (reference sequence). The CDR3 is CATSRKPGQGGAQPQHF. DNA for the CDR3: TGTGCCACCAGCAGAAAACCCGGACAGGGTGGCGCTCAGCCCCAGCATTTT. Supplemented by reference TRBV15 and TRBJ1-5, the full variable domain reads DAMVIQNPRYQVTQFGKPVTLSCSQTLNHNVMYWYQQKSSQAPKLLFHYYDKDFNNEADTPDNFQSRRPNTSFCFLDIRSPGLGDTAMYLCATSRKPGQGGAQPQHFGDGTRLSIL.

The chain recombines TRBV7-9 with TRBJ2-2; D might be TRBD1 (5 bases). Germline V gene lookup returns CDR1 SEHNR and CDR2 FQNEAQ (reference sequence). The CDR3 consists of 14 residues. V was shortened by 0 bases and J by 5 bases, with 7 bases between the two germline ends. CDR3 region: CASSLATGTGELFF. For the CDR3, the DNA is TGTGCCAGCAGCTTAGCTACAGGTACCGGGGAGCTGTTTTTT.

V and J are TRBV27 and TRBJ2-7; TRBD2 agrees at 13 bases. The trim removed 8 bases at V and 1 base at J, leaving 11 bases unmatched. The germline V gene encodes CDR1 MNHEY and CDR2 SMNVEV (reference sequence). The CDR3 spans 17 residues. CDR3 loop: CASRRTSGSQGSYEQYF. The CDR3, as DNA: TGTGCCAGCCGACGGACTAGCGGGAGTCAGGGATCCTACGAGCAGTACTTC.

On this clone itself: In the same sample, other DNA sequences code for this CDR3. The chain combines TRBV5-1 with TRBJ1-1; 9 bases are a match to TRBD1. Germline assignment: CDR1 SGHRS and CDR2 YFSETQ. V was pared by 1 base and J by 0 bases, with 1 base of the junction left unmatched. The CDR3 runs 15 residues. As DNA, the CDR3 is TGCGCCAGCAGCTTGACAGGGGGCCTGAACACTGAAGCTTTCTTT. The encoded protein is CASSLTGGLNTEAFF.

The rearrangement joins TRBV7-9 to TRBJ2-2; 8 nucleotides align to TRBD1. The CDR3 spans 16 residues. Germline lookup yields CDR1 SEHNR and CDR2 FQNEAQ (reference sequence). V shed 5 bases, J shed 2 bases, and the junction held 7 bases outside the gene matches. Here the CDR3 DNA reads TGTGCCAGCAGCGACCCGACAGGGGAAAACACCGGGGAGCTGTTTTTT. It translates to CASSDPTGENTGELFF.

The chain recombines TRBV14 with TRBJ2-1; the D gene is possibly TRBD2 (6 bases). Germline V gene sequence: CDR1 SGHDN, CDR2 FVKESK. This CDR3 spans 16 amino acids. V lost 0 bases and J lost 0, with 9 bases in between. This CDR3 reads CASSQDGGVSYNEQFF. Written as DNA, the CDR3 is TGTGCCAGCAGCCAAGATGGCGGGGTCTCCTACAATGAGCAGTTCTTC.

This CDR3 reads CAWSKATYEQYF. Here the CDR3 DNA reads TGTGCCTGGAGTAAAGCCACGTACGAGCAGTACTTC. The chain links TRBV30 to TRBJ2-7, with unresolved D. Trimming shortened V by 2 bases and J by 4 bases, and 9 bases separated the two germline ends. Germline V CDR1 and CDR2: GTSNPN, SVGIG (reference sequence). This CDR3 has 12 residues. The whole variable domain, filled in from reference TRBV30 and TRBJ2-7, reads SQTIHQWPATLVQPVGSPLSLECTVEGTSNPNLYWYRQAAGRGLQLLFYSVGIGQISSEVPQNLSASRPQDRQFILSSKKLLLSDSGFYLCAWSKATYEQYFGPGTRLTVT.

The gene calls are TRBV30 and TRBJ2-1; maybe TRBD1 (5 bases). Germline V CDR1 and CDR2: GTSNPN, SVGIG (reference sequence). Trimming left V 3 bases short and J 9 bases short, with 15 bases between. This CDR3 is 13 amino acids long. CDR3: CAWSRPQGSEQFF. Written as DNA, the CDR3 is TGTGCCTGGAGCCGGCCTCAGGGCAGTGAGCAGTTCTTC.

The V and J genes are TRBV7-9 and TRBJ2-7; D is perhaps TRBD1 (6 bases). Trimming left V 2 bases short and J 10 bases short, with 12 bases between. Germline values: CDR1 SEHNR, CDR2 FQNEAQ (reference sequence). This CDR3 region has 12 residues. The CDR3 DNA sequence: TGTGCCAGCAGCTTATCCGCGGACAGCCAGTACTTC. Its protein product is CASSLSADSQYF.

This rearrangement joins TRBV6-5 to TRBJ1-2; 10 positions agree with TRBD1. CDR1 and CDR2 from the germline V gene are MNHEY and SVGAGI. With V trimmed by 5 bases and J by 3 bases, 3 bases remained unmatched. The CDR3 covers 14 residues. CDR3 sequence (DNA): TGTGCCAGCAGTAGGGACAGGGGCCACTATGGCTACACCTTC. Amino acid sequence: CASSRDRGHYGYTF.

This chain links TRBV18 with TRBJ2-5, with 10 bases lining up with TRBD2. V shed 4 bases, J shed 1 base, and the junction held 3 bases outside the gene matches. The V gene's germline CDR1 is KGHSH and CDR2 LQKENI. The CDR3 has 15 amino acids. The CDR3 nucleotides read TGTGCCAGCTCACAACTAGCGGGGCTCCAAGAGACCCAGTACTTC. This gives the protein CASSQLAGLQETQYF. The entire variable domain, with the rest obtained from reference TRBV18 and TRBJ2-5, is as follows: NAGVMQNPRHLVRRRGQEARLRCSPMKGHSHVYWYRQLPEEGLKFMVYLQKENIIDESGMPKERFSAEFPKEGPSILRIQQVVRGDSAAYFCASSQLAGLQETQYFGPGTRLLVL.

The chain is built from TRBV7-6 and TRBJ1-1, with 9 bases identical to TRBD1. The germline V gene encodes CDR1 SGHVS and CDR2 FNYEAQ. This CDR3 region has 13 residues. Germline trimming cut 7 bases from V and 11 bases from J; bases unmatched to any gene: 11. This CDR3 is CASKGQGGFAAFF. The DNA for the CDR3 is TGTGCCAGCAAGGGACAGGGAGGGTTTGCGGCTTTCTTT.

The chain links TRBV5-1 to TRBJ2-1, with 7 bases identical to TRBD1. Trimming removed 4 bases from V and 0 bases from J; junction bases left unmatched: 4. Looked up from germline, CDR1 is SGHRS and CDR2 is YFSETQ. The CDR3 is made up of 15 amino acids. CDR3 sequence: CASSPRDSSYNEQFF. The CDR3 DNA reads TGCGCCAGCAGCCCCCGGGACAGCTCCTACAATGAGCAGTTCTTC.

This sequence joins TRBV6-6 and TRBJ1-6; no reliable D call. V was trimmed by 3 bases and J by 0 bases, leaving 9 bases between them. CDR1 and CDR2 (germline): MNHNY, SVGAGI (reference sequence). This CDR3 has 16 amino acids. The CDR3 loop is CASSYSGSSYNSPLHF. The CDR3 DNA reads TGTGCCAGCAGTTATTCGGGGAGCTCCTATAATTCACCCCTCCACTTT.

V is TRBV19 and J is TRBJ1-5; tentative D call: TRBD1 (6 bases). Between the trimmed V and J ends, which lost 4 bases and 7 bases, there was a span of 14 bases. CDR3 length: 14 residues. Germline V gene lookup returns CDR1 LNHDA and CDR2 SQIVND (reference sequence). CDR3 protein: CASSTYRAWQPQHF. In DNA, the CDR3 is TGTGCCAGTAGTACATACAGGGCATGGCAGCCCCAGCATTTT.

CDR3 DNA sequence: TGTGCCAGCAGCTTGGCGGAGAATGAAAAACTGTTTTTT. It yields the protein CASSLAENEKLFF. This chain connects TRBV5-4 to TRBJ1-4; unclear D gene. The V gene lost 0 bases and the J gene lost 5 bases, with 5 bases spanning the gap. The CDR3 is made up of 13 amino acids. Germline V gene sequence: CDR1 SGHNT, CDR2 YYREEE (reference sequence).

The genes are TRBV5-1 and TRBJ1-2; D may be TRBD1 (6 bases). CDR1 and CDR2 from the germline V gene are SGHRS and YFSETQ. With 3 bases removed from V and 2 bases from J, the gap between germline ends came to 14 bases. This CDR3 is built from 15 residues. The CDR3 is CASSSGTYQNYGYTF. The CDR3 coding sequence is TGCGCCAGCAGCTCAGGGACATACCAGAACTATGGCTACACCTTC.

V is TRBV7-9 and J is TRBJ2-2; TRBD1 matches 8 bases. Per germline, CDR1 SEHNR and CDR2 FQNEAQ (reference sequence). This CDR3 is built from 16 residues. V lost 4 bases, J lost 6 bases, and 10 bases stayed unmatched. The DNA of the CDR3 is TGTGCCAGCAGCTCGCCTCCAGGGGGCGCGTCCGGGGAGCTGTTTTTT. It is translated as CASSSPPGGASGELFF.

This CDR3 reads CASTSRGAAPLAGGPYNEQFF. The DNA of the CDR3 is TGTGCCAGCACCTCGCGGGGGGCCGCTCCACTAGCGGGAGGGCCTTACAATGAGCAGTTCTTC. The chain links TRBV21-1 to TRBJ2-1; the D call TRBD2 from the table was never checked on the DNA. TRBV21-1 is a pseudogene locus. The CDR3 is made up of 21 amino acids.

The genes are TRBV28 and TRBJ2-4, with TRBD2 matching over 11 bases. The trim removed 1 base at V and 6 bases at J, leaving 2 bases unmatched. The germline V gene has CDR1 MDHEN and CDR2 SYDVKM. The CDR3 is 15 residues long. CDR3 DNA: TGTGCCAGCAGTTTATTTACTAGCGGGAGAAACATTCAGTACTTC. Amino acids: CASSLFTSGRNIQYF.